This T cell receptor (beta chain) was retrieved from a study of CD8+CD57+ T cells in acquired aplastic anemia. Study in general: Sorting CD4+ and CD8+ cells gave DNA averaging 3.2 ug. Healthy donors gave some 10 million reads on average for CD4+ cells.

On this clonotype itself: The target antigen is unknown. Since the CDR3 does not end with the conserved phenylalanine or tryptophan, this likely comes from a read error. It is unclear where the CDR3 begins or ends on the DNA, so no DNA is shown, and the CDR3 is as TCRdb lists it.

Genomic DNA templated the TCR beta VDJ and CDR3 profiling. Each CDR3 protein gets one entry after TCRdb re-called the reads with MiXCR. The sample lists 350,000 to 450,000 distinct CDR3 sequences; 65% to 80% were seen once. Germline CDR1 reads LNHNV; CDR2 reads YYDKDF (reference sequence). The CDR3 extends over 15 residues, inclusive of both ends. Whole-study results and caveats: About 29 sequences, all CD8+ CDR3, were shared between patients and controls.

The rearrangement uses TRBV15 and TRBJ1-2; the tabulated D call, TRBD1, remains unverified against the DNA. What was sequenced was sorted CD4+, CD8+, or CD8+CD57+ T cells (not recorded which) from PBMCs. The clonotype was recovered from a human donor in good health, serving as a control. This chain's CDR3 is CATSRARGQGTGNTI.